These 13 T cell receptor beta chains were all obtained from the same sample, sequenced in a study of T cell responses to AZD1222 COVID-19 vaccine. Profiling relied on immunoSEQ multiplex PCR, and the TCRdb table lists in-frame clones only, not all of them. The repertoire consists of approximately 120,000 clones, with over 85% occurring once and the leading ten covering 3.1%. Source: peripheral blood, taken on day 0 of AZD1222 vaccination. These receptors came from an adult in good health.

The chain uses TRBV9 and TRBJ2-3; 8 bases map to TRBD1. This CDR3 has 12 amino acids. The germline V gene has CDR1 SGDLS and CDR2 YYNGEE. V lost 3 bases and J lost 11; bases outside the gene matches: 5. Written as DNA, the CDR3 is TGTGCCAGCAGCGCGGACAGGGTGGAGCAGTATTTT. Protein product: CASSADRVEQYF.

CDR3 region: CASSSLYNEKLFF. DNA for the CDR3: TGCGCCAGCAGCTCCCTATATAATGAAAAACTGTTTTTT. The chain couples TRBV5-1 to TRBJ1-4, with D unclear. This CDR3 is built from 13 residues. Germline V gives CDR1 SGHRS, CDR2 YFSETQ. Trimming pared 3 bases from V and 4 bases from J, leaving 7 bases between.

The chain has TRBV3-1 (or the pseudogene TRBV3-2) and TRBJ2-3; 13 nucleotides line up with TRBD2. The J segment lost 4 bases and the V segment lost 0 bases, leaving 7 bases of the junction unmatched. CDR1 is LGHDT, CDR2 YNNKEL, per germline (reference sequence). This CDR3 has 18 residues. The CDR3 protein is CASSQDPGLAGVSDTQYF. The CDR3 DNA is TGTGCCAGCAGCCAAGATCCCGGACTAGCGGGAGTGTCAGATACGCAGTATTTT.

The rearrangement links TRBV9 to TRBJ2-7; D perhaps matches TRBD1 (5 bases). Germline CDR1 is SGDLS and CDR2 is YYNGEE. Trimming shortened V by 3 bases and J by 4 bases, and 14 bases separated the two germline ends. This CDR3 has 14 amino acids. CDR3 amino acids: CASSAQGGSYEQYF. In DNA form, the CDR3 reads TGTGCCAGCAGCGCGCAGGGTGGGTCTTACGAGCAGTACTTC.

This rearrangement joins TRBV7-6 to TRBJ2-7; 7 positions match TRBD1. Germline trimming cut 1 base from V and 2 bases from J; bases unmatched to any gene: 5. The germline V gene has CDR1 SGHVS and CDR2 FNYEAQ. The CDR3 loop spans 15 amino acids. The CDR3 sequence is CASSLGGQGAYEQYF. The CDR3 DNA reads TGTGCCAGCAGCTTAGGTGGGCAGGGGGCCTACGAGCAGTACTTC.

This chain uses TRBV6-6 with TRBJ2-3; the D gene is possibly TRBD2 (5 bases). Germline CDR1 is MNHNY and CDR2 is SVGAGI (reference sequence). This CDR3 has 14 amino acids. Trimming removed 0 bases from V and 5 bases from J, with 9 bases in between. The CDR3 nucleotides read TGTGCCAGCAGTTACTCAACTAGTAAAGATACGCAGTATTTT. Amino acids: CASSYSTSKDTQYF.

The gene calls are TRBV27 and TRBJ2-7; 9 nucleotides line up with TRBD2. V shed 4 bases and J 0 bases; nucleotides not matched to a gene: 4. The CDR3 sequence is 15 residues long. Germline V gene data show CDR1 as MNHEY and CDR2 as SMNVEV (reference sequence). This CDR3 reads CASSSLAGSSYEQYF. The CDR3 DNA sequence: TGTGCCAGCAGTTCCCTAGCGGGGAGCTCCTACGAGCAGTACTTC.

The chain carries TRBV5-1 and TRBJ1-1; D may be TRBD1 (6 bases). V lost 3 bases and J lost 1, with 13 bases in between. The CDR3 sequence is 15 residues long. Germline values: CDR1 SGHRS, CDR2 YFSETQ. DNA for the CDR3: TGCGCCAGCAGCTCGCGTACAGGGTCGAACACTGAAGCTTTCTTT. Residues: CASSSRTGSNTEAFF.

The chain carries TRBV12-3 or TRBV12-4 and TRBJ2-1; no clear D gene. V was trimmed by 4 bases and J by 7 bases, leaving 11 bases between them. The CDR3 has 13 amino acids. CDR3 residues: CASSSPIHNEQFF. The CDR3 bases are TGTGCCAGCAGTTCCCCAATACATAATGAGCAGTTCTTC.

CDR3 nucleotide sequence: TGTGCCAGCAGCTTGTGGGGCGGTGTCAAAGCAGATACGCAGTATTTT. This codes for CASSLWGGVKADTQYF. V and J are TRBV7-9 and TRBJ2-3, with D perhaps TRBD1 (5 bases). The germline V gene has CDR1 SEHNR and CDR2 FQNEAQ (reference sequence). The CDR3 length is 16 residues. Trimming took off 3 bases at V and 4 bases at J, with 17 bases between the two ends.

This chain uses TRBV7-3 with TRBJ2-7; D remains unclear. Trimming left V 0 bases short and J 8 bases short, with 11 bases between. The germline V gene has CDR1 SGHTA and CDR2 FQGTGA. The CDR3 covers 13 residues. The CDR3 nucleotides are TGTGCCAGCAGCTTAACCGTTCTAGGACAGCAGTACTTC. Its protein is CASSLTVLGQQYF.

The CDR3 DNA reads TGTGCCAGCAGCAGAGACAGGAATCAGCCCCAGCATTTT. The encoded protein is CASSRDRNQPQHF. The chain links TRBV6-5 to TRBJ1-5, with D possibly TRBD1 on 6 matching bases. Per the germline V gene, CDR1 is MNHEY and CDR2 is SVGAGI. The CDR3 covers 13 residues. Trimming took 6 bases from V and 4 from J, leaving 10 bases between them.

This clone was found a few times. The chain employs TRBV30 and TRBJ1-2; 9 bases agree with TRBD1. The CDR3 consists of 15 residues. Unmatched junction bases numbered 5, after V lost 3 bases and J lost 0 bases. Germline V gene lookup returns CDR1 GTSNPN and CDR2 SVGIG (reference sequence). The CDR3 DNA follows: TGTGCCTGGAGGCGGGACAGGGCAACTAACTATGGCTACACCTTC. This gives the protein CAWRRDRATNYGYTF.